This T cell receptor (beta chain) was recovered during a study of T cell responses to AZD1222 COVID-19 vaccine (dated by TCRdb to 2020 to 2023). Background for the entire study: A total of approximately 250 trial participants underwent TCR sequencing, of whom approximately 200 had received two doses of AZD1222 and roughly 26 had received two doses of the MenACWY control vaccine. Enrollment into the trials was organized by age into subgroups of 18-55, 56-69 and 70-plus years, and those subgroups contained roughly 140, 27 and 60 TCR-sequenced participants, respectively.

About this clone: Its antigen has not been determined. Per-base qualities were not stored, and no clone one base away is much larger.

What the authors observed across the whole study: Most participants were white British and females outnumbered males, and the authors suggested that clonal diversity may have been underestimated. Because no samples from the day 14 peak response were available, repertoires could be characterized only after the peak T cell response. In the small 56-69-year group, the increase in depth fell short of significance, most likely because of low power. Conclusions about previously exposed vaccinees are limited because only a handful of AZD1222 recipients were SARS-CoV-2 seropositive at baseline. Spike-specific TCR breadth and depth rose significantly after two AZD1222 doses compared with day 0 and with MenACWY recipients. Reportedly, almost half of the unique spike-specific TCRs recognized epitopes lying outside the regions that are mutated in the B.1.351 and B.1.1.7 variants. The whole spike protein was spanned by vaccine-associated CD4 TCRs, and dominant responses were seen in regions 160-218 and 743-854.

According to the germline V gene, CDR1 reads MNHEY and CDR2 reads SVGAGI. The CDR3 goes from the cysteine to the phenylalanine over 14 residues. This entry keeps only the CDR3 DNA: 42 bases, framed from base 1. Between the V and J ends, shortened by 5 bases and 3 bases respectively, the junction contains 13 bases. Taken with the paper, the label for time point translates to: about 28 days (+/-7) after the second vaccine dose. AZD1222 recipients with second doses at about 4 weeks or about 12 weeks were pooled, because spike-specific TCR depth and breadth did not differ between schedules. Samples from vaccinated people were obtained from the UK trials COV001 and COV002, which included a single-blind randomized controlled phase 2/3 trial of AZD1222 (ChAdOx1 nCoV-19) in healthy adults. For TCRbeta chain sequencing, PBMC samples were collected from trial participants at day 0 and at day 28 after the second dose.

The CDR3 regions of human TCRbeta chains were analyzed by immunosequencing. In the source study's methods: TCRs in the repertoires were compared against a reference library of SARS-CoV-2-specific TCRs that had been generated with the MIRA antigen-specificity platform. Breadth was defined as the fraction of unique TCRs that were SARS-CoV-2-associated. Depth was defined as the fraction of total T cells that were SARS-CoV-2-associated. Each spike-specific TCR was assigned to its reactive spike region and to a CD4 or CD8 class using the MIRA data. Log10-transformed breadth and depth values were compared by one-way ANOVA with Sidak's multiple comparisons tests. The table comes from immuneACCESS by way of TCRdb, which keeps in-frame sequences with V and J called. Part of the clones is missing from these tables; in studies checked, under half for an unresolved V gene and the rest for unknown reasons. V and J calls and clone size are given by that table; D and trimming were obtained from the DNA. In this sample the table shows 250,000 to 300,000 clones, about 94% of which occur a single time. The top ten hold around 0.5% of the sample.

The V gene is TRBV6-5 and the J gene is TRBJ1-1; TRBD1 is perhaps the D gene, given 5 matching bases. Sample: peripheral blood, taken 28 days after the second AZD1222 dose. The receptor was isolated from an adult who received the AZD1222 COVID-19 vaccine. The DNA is TGTGCCAGCAGTACAGAGGGGACCTACACTGAAGCTTTCTTT. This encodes CASSTEGTYTEAFF.